The 13 T cell receptor beta chains in this list originate from one sample, sequenced in a study of blood T cell repertoires in COVID-19 (dated by TCRdb to the early 2020s). Library preparation was by the immunoSEQ multiplex PCR assay. Drawn from immuneACCESS, this table holds only the in-frame rearrangements with V and J called that TCRdb kept. Clones are partly lost; checked studies trace under half to an unresolved V gene and leave the rest unexplained. The sample table contains about 160,000 clones; only one count was recorded for roughly 80% of them. 5.6% of the sample is taken by the ten largest. The sequenced sample was PBMCs or T cells enriched from blood (not recorded which). These receptors all stem from a woman aged 40 to 49 with acute COVID-19.

This sequence joins TRBV24-1 and TRBJ2-3; 10 bases map to TRBD2. V gave up 5 bases and J gave up 3 bases; unmatched junction bases: 4. The germline CDR1 and CDR2 sequences are KGHDR and SFDVKD. The CDR3 has 15 amino acids. CDR3 amino acids: CATSAGSGRTDTQYF. The CDR3 region has the DNA TGTGCCACCAGTGCAGGTAGCGGGAGGACAGATACGCAGTATTTT.

A single count supports this clone. The J gene is TRBJ1-5, the V gene TRBV3-1 (or the pseudogene TRBV3-2); D possibly corresponds to TRBD1 (5 bases). The germline V gene encodes CDR1 LGHDT and CDR2 YNNKEL (reference sequence). The CDR3 consists of 15 residues. Between the trimmed V and J ends, which lost 1 base and 3 bases, there was a span of 10 bases. CDR3 nucleotides: TGTGCCAGCAGCCAAGGAACAGGATCCAATCAGCCCCAGCATTTT. It codes for CASSQGTGSNQPQHF.

This clone was recorded at least ten times. This chain joins TRBV21-1 and TRBJ2-5; whether TRBD1, the table's D call, matches the DNA was not checked. TRBV21-1 is noted as a pseudogene. The CDR3 runs to 14 residues. The CDR3 loop reads CASRRDRGEETQYF. The CDR3 bases are TGTGCCAGCCGTAGGGACAGGGGGGAGGAGACCCAGTACTTC.

The CDR3 coding sequence is TGTGCCAGCAGCCACCCGACATCAGGGGAGCAGTTCTTC. This encodes CASSHPTSGEQFF. The chain uses TRBV5-4 and TRBJ2-1; D may be TRBD1 (5 bases). CDR3 length equals 13 residues. Germline CDR1 is SGHNT and CDR2 is YYREEE (reference sequence). The V and J ends lost 4 bases and 10 bases respectively, with 15 bases between them. The full variable domain, with the rest looked up from reference TRBV5-4 and TRBJ2-1, is ETGVTQSPTHLIKTRGQQVTLRCSSQSGHNTVSWYQQALGQGPQFIFQYYREEENGRGNFPPRFSGLQFPNYSSELNVNALELDDSALYLCASSHPTSGEQFFGPGTRLTVL.

The chain carries TRBV19 and TRBJ2-1; 15 bases align to TRBD2. CDR1 LNHDA and CDR2 SQIVND come from the germline V gene (reference sequence). Germline trimming cut 4 bases from V and 8 bases from J; bases unmatched to any gene: 9. The CDR3 consists of 17 residues. The CDR3 bases are TGTGCCAGTAGTAACCCTGGGACTAGCGGGAGGAGATATGAGCAGTTCTTC. Protein product: CASSNPGTSGRRYEQFF.

The genes are TRBV18 and TRBJ2-7; TRBD1 matches at 8 bases. Germline assignment: CDR1 KGHSH and CDR2 LQKENI. The CDR3 totals 13 residues. With 3 bases clipped from V and 2 bases from J, the junction kept 0 bases outside the gene matches. CDR3 residues: CASSPTGAYEQYF. The CDR3 nucleotides are TGTGCCAGCTCACCGACAGGGGCCTACGAGCAGTACTTC.

V is TRBV7-6 and J is TRBJ2-1, with D tentatively TRBD2 (7 bases). Germline assignment: CDR1 SGHVS and CDR2 FNYEAQ. V was shortened by 4 bases and J by 2 bases, with 15 bases between the two germline ends. This CDR3 is 16 amino acids long. This CDR3 is CASSSTTGGPYNEQFF. CDR3 DNA sequence: TGTGCCAGCAGCTCGACTACGGGGGGCCCCTACAATGAGCAGTTCTTC.

The chain is built from TRBV27 and TRBJ2-6; tentatively, D is TRBD2 (6 bases). Germline V gene sequence: CDR1 MNHEY, CDR2 SMNVEV (reference sequence). This CDR3 comprises 15 residues. V gave up 6 bases and J gave up 2 bases, with 11 bases separating them. The CDR3 loop reads CASRLGTAGANVLTF. CDR3 in DNA: TGTGCCAGCAGATTGGGGACTGCTGGGGCCAACGTCCTGACTTTC. Full variable domain (outside the CDR3, taken from reference TRBV27 and TRBJ2-6): EAQVTQNPRYLITVTGKKLTVTCSQNMNHEYMSWYRQDPGLGLRQIYYSMNVEVTDKGDVPEGYKVSRKEKRNFPLILESPSPNQTSLYFCASRLGTAGANVLTFGAGSRLTVL.

The J gene is TRBJ2-4, the V gene TRBV2; 11 positions agree with TRBD2. The CDR3 is 16 amino acids. CDR1 is SNHLY, CDR2 FYNNEI, per germline. V trimming: 7 bases; J trimming: 6 bases; junction bases outside the gene matches: 11. The CDR3 reads CASTPRGLAGGNIQYF. CDR3 coding DNA: TGTGCCAGCACTCCCCGGGGGCTAGCGGGAGGAAACATTCAGTACTTC.

The rearrangement joins TRBV6-5 to TRBJ1-5; 7 bases match TRBD1. Germline V gene data show CDR1 as MNHEY and CDR2 as SVGAGI. With V trimmed by 7 bases and J by 4 bases, 10 bases remained unmatched. The CDR3 is made up of 15 amino acids. CDR3 nucleotides: TGTGCCAGCAAGACAGGGCAAGTTCGAAATCAGCCCCAGCATTTT. It is translated as CASKTGQVRNQPQHF.

The chain recombines TRBV19 with TRBJ1-2; TRBD1 matches 7 bases. Looked up from germline, CDR1 is LNHDA and CDR2 is SQIVND (reference sequence). The CDR3 totals 11 residues. Trimming cost V 9 bases and J 4 bases; bases outside gene matches: 2. The CDR3: CASRQGYGYTF. CDR3 DNA sequence: TGTGCCAGCCGACAGGGCTATGGCTACACCTTC.

This clone was seen only a few times. The DNA is left out, because the CDR3 cannot be placed on it with certainty; the CDR3 is given as TCRdb lists it. The chain recombines TRBV30 with TRBJ1-2; the D call of TRBD1 is as the table states it, not checked on the DNA. The V gene's germline CDR1 is GTSNPN and CDR2 SVGIG (reference sequence). Termini included, the CDR3 measures 13 amino acids. CDR3 amino acids: CASTLGEDYGYTF.

The CDR3 loop reads CATLGAGPRNTIYF. CDR3 nucleotide sequence: TGTGCCACGCTGGGAGCAGGCCCCCGAAACACCATATATTTT. The rearrangement links TRBV19 to TRBJ1-3; no clear D. The CDR3 is 14 amino acids. The germline V gene has CDR1 LNHDA and CDR2 SQIVND (reference sequence). V gave up 10 bases and J gave up 5 bases, with 18 bases separating them.